The 16 T cell receptor beta chains given below trace back to one sample, sequenced in a study of T cell changes during pregnancy in multiple sclerosis. Profiling relied on immunoSEQ multiplex PCR, and the TCRdb table lists in-frame clones only, not all of them. Of roughly 51,000 clones in the sample, under 95% are singletons; the top ten hold roughly 5.4%. The starting material was CD8+ T cells from peripheral blood mononuclear cells, obtained before pregnancy. These receptors were taken from a female donor with multiple sclerosis, enrolled in a pregnancy study.

This sequence joins TRBV5-1 and TRBJ2-3; 12 nucleotides agree with TRBD2. The V gene's germline CDR1 is SGHRS and CDR2 YFSETQ. The CDR3 is made up of 16 amino acids. The V segment lost 4 bases and the J segment 4 bases; nucleotides outside the gene matches: 7. CDR3 nucleotides: TGCGCCAGCAGCCTCCCGACTAGCGGGAGCTCAGATACGCAGTATTTT. Amino acids: CASSLPTSGSSDTQYF.

The chain links TRBV30 to TRBJ1-3, with D perhaps TRBD1 (6 bases). The germline V gene has CDR1 GTSNPN and CDR2 SVGIG (reference sequence). V lost 4 bases to trimming and J lost 0 bases, with 10 bases between them. The CDR3 is 14 residues long. CDR3 bases: TGTGCCTGGACCCGGACAGTCTCTGGAAACACCATATATTTT. Its protein is CAWTRTVSGNTIYF.

The chain joins TRBV14 to TRBJ1-2, with D possibly matching TRBD1 (6 bases). Trimming removed 0 bases at V and 4 bases at J, with 12 bases between. The CDR3 is 15 amino acids. Germline assignment: CDR1 SGHDN and CDR2 FVKESK. This CDR3 reads CASSQDRGAVYGYTF. In DNA form, the CDR3 reads TGTGCCAGCAGCCAAGATCGGGGGGCCGTCTATGGCTACACCTTC. Full variable domain (missing parts from reference TRBV14 and TRBJ1-2): EAGVTQFPSHSVIEKGQTVTLRCDPISGHDNLYWYRRVMGKEIKFLLHFVKESKQDESGMPNNRFLAERTGGTYSTLKVQPAELEDSGVYFCASSQDRGAVYGYTFGSGTRLTVV.

Relative to its sample, this clone is medium-sized. The chain employs TRBV4-2 and TRBJ2-1; 7 nucleotides match TRBD2. V lost 0 bases and J lost 0; bases outside the gene matches: 2. The CDR3 totals 16 residues. Germline loops: CDR1 LGHNA, CDR2 YNFKEQ. The CDR3 DNA reads as TGTGCCAGCAGCCAAGATGGCGGGAGCTCCTACAATGAGCAGTTCTTC. It encodes CASSQDGGSSYNEQFF.

V gene TRBV7-9 combines with J gene TRBJ1-4, with 7 bases fitting TRBD1. The CDR3 is 14 amino acids. V shed 7 bases, J shed 13 bases, and the junction held 15 bases outside the gene matches. Germline loops: CDR1 SEHNR, CDR2 FQNEAQ (reference sequence). As DNA, the CDR3 is TGTGCCAGCACCCCACAGGGGCGCCTGAATAGACTGTTTTTT. It translates to CASTPQGRLNRLFF. Together with reference TRBV7-9 and TRBJ1-4, the CDR3 gives the full variable domain: DTGVSQNPRHKITKRGQNVTFRCDPISEHNRLYWYRQTLGQGPEFLTYFQNEAQLEKSRLLSDRFSAERPKGSFSTLEIQRTEQGDSAMYLCASTPQGRLNRLFFGSGTQLSVL.

The chain has TRBV7-9 and TRBJ2-3; 7 bases map to TRBD2. The CDR3 has 16 residues. The germline V gene encodes CDR1 SEHNR and CDR2 FQNEAQ (reference sequence). V lost 4 bases to trimming and J lost 3 bases; unmatched junction nucleotides: 10. The CDR3 protein is CASSSWRESMTDTQYF. CDR3 DNA: TGTGCCAGCAGCTCTTGGCGGGAGTCTATGACAGATACGCAGTATTTT.

This chain uses TRBV4-3 with TRBJ2-7; D gene unclear. Looked up from germline, CDR1 is LGHNA and CDR2 is YSLEER. Between the trimmed V and J ends, which lost 1 base and 0 bases, there was a span of 10 bases. The CDR3 runs 15 residues. This chain's CDR3 is CASSQASFSSYEQYF. CDR3 bases: TGCGCCAGCAGCCAAGCCTCGTTTAGCTCCTACGAGCAGTACTTC.

The chain couples TRBV30 to TRBJ2-3; D uncertain. V was shortened by 4 bases and J by 0 bases, with 5 bases between the two germline ends. Germline CDR1 and CDR2: GTSNPN and SVGIG (reference sequence). The CDR3 runs to 12 residues. The CDR3 DNA reads TGTGCCTGGACTCCGAGCACAGATACGCAGTATTTT. Translated, it gives CAWTPSTDTQYF. Based on the CDR3 plus reference TRBV30 and TRBJ2-3, the full variable domain is SQTIHQWPATLVQPVGSPLSLECTVEGTSNPNLYWYRQAAGRGLQLLFYSVGIGQISSEVPQNLSASRPQDRQFILSSKKLLLSDSGFYLCAWTPSTDTQYFGPGTRLTVL.

This clone was recorded a few times. V and J are TRBV9 and TRBJ1-1, with D hard to call. The length of the CDR3 is 16 residues. CDR1 is SGDLS, CDR2 YYNGEE, per germline. Trimming removed 2 bases from V and 0 bases from J, with 14 bases in between. The CDR3 region is CASSVDDSLMNTEAFF. CDR3 coding DNA: TGTGCCAGCAGCGTTGATGACTCCCTTATGAACACTGAAGCTTTCTTT.

The chain's CDR3 is CASSLQGAPTF. In DNA, the CDR3 is TGCGCCAGCAGCTTACAGGGAGCTCCCACCTTC. The chain is built from TRBV5-1 and TRBJ1-2, with D perhaps TRBD1 (6 bases). The ends were cut back, 2 bases at V and 13 bases at J, with 12 bases in the middle. CDR3 length equals 11 residues. The germline V gene has CDR1 SGHRS and CDR2 YFSETQ.

J is TRBJ2-6 and V is TRBV9, with 7 positions matching TRBD2. Germline V gene sequence: CDR1 SGDLS, CDR2 YYNGEE. The CDR3 is 15 amino acids. Losses at the gene ends were 7 bases for V and 0 bases for J; bases not matched to a gene: 4. CDR3: CASGGVGSGANVLTF. For the CDR3, the DNA is TGTGCCAGCGGGGGGGTCGGCTCTGGGGCCAACGTCCTGACTTTC.

This rearrangement joins TRBV30 to TRBJ1-1, with D unresolved. Germline V gene data show CDR1 as GTSNPN and CDR2 as SVGIG (reference sequence). The CDR3 is 10 amino acids. The V end was cut by 1 base, the J end by 7 bases, with 4 bases between. The CDR3 is CAWSGGEAFF. CDR3 coding DNA: TGTGCCTGGAGTGGAGGTGAAGCTTTCTTT.

This chain joins TRBV6-5 and TRBJ2-7; a weak D match, TRBD2 (6 bases). The V end lost 5 bases, the J end lost 6 bases, and 11 bases lay between the germline ends. The CDR3 is 12 amino acids. CDR1 is MNHEY and CDR2 is SVGAGI in the germline V gene. CDR3 sequence reads: CASSGRRSEQYF. Here the CDR3 DNA reads TGTGCCAGCAGTGGGAGGAGGAGCGAGCAGTACTTC.

The gene calls are TRBV6-5 and TRBJ2-2, with 9 positions matching TRBD1. The CDR3 length is 15 residues. CDR1 is MNHEY, CDR2 SVGAGI, per germline. The trim removed 6 bases at V and 6 bases at J, leaving 8 bases unmatched. As DNA, the CDR3 is TGTGCCAGCAGCTGGGGACAGGGTTTGGCCGGGGAGCTGTTTTTT. This encodes CASSWGQGLAGELFF.

The chain combines TRBV19 with TRBJ1-5; no clear D gene. Per germline, CDR1 LNHDA and CDR2 SQIVND (reference sequence). V was cut by 6 bases and J by 4 bases, with 16 bases left in between. The CDR3 spans 15 residues. The CDR3: CASRWSEGSNQPQHF. CDR3 bases: TGTGCCAGTAGGTGGTCTGAGGGCTCTAATCAGCCCCAGCATTTT.

Here the CDR3 DNA reads TGTGCCAGCAGGCCAGACAGTAGCAATCAGCCCCAGCATTTT. As protein: CASRPDSSNQPQHF. The rearrangement uses TRBV6-6 and TRBJ1-5, with D perhaps TRBD1 (5 bases). Trimming removed 6 bases at V and 0 bases at J, with 9 bases between. This CDR3 has 14 residues. Germline V gene sequence: CDR1 MNHNY, CDR2 SVGAGI (reference sequence).